Shown below are 6 T cell receptor beta chains from a single sample sequenced in a study of metastatic and nonmetastatic thyroid tumors. TCRdb re-called clones from the PCR reads using MiXCR. The sample lists 30,000 to 45,000 clones; around 47% were seen once. No patient had received any treatment before thyroid surgery. What was sequenced was tumor tissue. These receptors originate from a male donor with papillary thyroid cancer or a benign thyroid nodule (not recorded which). Some clones in this sample may be carry-over from other donors' samples.

The genes are TRBV7-6 and TRBJ2-1; D possibly corresponds to TRBD1 (5 bases). Germline V gene data show CDR1 as SGHVS and CDR2 as FNYEAQ. V was cut by 6 bases and J by 5 bases, with 11 bases left in between. The CDR3 length is 13 residues. The DNA of the CDR3 is TGTGCCAGCAGAACAGGAAGAAACAATGAGCAGTTCTTC. Amino acids: CASRTGRNNEQFF.

The table lists this clone with a few counts. The genes are TRBV27 and TRBJ1-6, with TRBD1 as a possible D gene (5 bases). The CDR3 has 16 amino acids. Germline loops: CDR1 MNHEY, CDR2 SMNVEV (reference sequence). The ends were cut back, 3 bases at V and 6 bases at J, with 15 bases in the middle. Here the CDR3 DNA reads TGTGCCAGCAGTTTGAAGGGGATTCTCTTTAATTCACCCCTCCACTTT. Protein product: CASSLKGILFNSPLHF.

V gene TRBV4-1 combines with J gene TRBJ1-6, with D possibly matching TRBD1 (6 bases). Trimming stripped 1 base from V and 7 bases from J, with 17 bases between. Germline V gene lookup returns CDR1 MGHRA and CDR2 YSYEKL. The CDR3 length is 17 residues. CDR3 protein: CASSQAGGGSGNSPLHF. Here the CDR3 DNA reads TGCGCCAGCAGCCAAGCGGGAGGGGGATCGGGGAATTCACCCCTCCACTTT.

This clone has just a few counts. The chain couples TRBV28 to TRBJ1-2, with D uncertain. This CDR3 has 15 residues. Germline values: CDR1 MDHEN, CDR2 SYDVKM. V lost 3 bases and J 5 bases, leaving 16 bases between the germline ends. The CDR3 protein is CASSLGGPNSYGYTF. The CDR3 bases are TGTGCCAGCAGTTTGGGTGGACCAAACTCATATGGCTACACCTTC.

This clone is labeled medium-sized. J is TRBJ1-5 and V is TRBV3-1; D remains ambiguous. Germline V gives CDR1 LGHDT, CDR2 YNNKEL (reference sequence). The CDR3 spans 14 residues. With 5 bases removed from V and 1 base from J, the gap between germline ends came to 9 bases. CDR3 sequence: CASSSHRSNQPQHF. Here the CDR3 DNA reads TGTGCCAGCAGCTCGCATAGGAGCAATCAGCCCCAGCATTTT.

For the CDR3, the DNA is TGTGCCTGGAGTGTTGACAGGGGGTTTTTCTCTGGGGCCAACGTCCTGACTTTC. This encodes CAWSVDRGFFSGANVLTF. The chain links TRBV30 to TRBJ2-6; 9 bases are a match to TRBD1. From germline, CDR1 is GTSNPN and CDR2 SVGIG (reference sequence). CDR3 length equals 18 residues. Trimming at V came to 0 bases and at J to 0 bases, leaving 6 bases not matched to a gene.